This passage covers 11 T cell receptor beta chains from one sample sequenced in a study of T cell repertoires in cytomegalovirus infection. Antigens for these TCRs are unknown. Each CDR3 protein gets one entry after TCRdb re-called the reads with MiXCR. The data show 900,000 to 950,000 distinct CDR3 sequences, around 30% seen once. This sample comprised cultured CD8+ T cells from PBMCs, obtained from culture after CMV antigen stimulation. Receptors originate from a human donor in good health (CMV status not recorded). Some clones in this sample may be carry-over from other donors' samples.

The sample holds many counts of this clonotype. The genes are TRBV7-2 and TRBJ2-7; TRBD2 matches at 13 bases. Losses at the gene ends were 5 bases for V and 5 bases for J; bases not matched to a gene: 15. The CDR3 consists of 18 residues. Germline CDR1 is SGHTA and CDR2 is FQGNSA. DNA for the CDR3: TGTGCCAGCAGCCCGAGGGGTACTAGCGGGGGGGCTCGCAACGAGCAGTACTTC. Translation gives CASSPRGTSGGARNEQYF.

The DNA of the CDR3 is TGTGCCAGCAGCTTAGTAGTGACAGGGACCACCGGGGAGCTGTTTTTT. It specifies CASSLVVTGTTGELFF. This chain links TRBV7-9 with TRBJ2-2, with 7 bases aligning to TRBD1. V gave up 1 base and J gave up 4 bases; unmatched junction bases: 6. Germline-derived CDR1 and CDR2 are SEHNR and FQNEAQ (reference sequence). There are 16 residues in the CDR3.

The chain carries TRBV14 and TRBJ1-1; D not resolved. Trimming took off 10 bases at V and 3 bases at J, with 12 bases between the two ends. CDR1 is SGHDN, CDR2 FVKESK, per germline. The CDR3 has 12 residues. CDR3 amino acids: CATFGPYTEAFF. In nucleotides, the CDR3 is TGTGCCACCTTCGGGCCCTACACTGAAGCTTTCTTT.

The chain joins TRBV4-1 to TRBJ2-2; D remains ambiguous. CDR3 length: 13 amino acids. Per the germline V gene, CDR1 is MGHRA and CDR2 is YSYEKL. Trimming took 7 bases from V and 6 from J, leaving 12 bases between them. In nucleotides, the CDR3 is TGCGCCAGCAAGGGCCGAGGCGCCGGGGAGCTGTTTTTT. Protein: CASKGRGAGELFF.

The CDR3 bases are TGTGCCAGCAGCCCCCATGACAGGGGCTGGGAGCAGTTCTTC. It specifies CASSPHDRGWEQFF. The V call is TRBV9, the J call TRBJ2-1, with 8 bases lining up with TRBD1. The CDR3 extends over 14 amino acids. In germline, CDR1 is SGDLS, CDR2 YYNGEE. V shed 4 bases and J 10 bases; nucleotides not matched to a gene: 10.

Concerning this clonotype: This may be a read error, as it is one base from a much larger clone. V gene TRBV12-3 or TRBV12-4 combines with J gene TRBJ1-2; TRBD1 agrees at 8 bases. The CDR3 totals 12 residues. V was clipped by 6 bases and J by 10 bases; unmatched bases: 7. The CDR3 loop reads CASSPTGDDYTF. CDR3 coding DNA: TGTGCCAGCAGCCCGACAGGGGATGACTACACCTTC.

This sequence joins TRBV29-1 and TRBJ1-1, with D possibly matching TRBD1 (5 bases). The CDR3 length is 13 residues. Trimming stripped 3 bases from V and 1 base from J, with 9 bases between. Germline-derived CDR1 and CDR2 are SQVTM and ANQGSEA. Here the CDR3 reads CSVDPTANTEAFF. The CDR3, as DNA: TGCAGCGTTGACCCGACAGCGAACACTGAAGCTTTCTTT.

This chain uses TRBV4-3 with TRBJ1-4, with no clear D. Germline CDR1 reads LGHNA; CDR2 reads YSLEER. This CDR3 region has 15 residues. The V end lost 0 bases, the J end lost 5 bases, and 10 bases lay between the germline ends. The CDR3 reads CASSQDRHANEKLFF. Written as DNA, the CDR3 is TGCGCCAGCAGCCAAGATCGGCACGCGAATGAAAAACTGTTTTTT.

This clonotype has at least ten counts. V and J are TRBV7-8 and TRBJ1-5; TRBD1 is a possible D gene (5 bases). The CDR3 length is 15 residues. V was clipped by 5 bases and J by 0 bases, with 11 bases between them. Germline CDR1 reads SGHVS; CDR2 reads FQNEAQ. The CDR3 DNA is TGTGCCAGCAGCCCCTGGACAAATAGCAATCAGCCCCAGCATTTT. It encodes CASSPWTNSNQPQHF.

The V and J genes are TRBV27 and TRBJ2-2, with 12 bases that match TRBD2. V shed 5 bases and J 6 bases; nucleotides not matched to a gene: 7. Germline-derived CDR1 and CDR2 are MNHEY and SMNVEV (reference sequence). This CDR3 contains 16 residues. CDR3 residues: CASSLLAGGKSGELFF. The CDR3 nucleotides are TGTGCCAGCAGTCTACTAGCGGGGGGTAAATCCGGGGAGCTGTTTTTT.

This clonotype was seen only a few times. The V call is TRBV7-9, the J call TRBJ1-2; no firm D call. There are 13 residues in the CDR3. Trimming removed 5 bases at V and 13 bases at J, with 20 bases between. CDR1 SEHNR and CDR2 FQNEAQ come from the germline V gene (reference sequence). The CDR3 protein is CASSGTARNSTTF. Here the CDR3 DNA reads TGTGCCAGCAGCGGCACAGCGCGCAACTCAACCACCTTC.